The next 29 T cell receptor beta chains were all read from a single sample in a study of monozygotic twins with cystic fibrosis. Some clones are missing from TCRdb's copy, which holds only in-frame ones; the method was immunoSEQ multiplex PCR. The data show just under 20,000 clones, about 90% seen once. The sample consisted of blood. The source is a girl aged 2-10 years with cystic fibrosis.

The chain employs TRBV27 and TRBJ1-4; D gene unclear. The CDR3 is made up of 14 amino acids. CDR1 and CDR2 from the germline V gene are MNHEY and SMNVEV (reference sequence). Trimming pared 8 bases from V and 0 bases from J, leaving 10 bases between. CDR3 residues: CASRSRATNEKLFF. CDR3 sequence (DNA): TGTGCCAGCCGCTCTCGAGCAACTAATGAAAAACTGTTTTTT.

V usage is TRBV30 and J usage is TRBJ1-1; 10 bases agree with TRBD1. Germline assignment: CDR1 GTSNPN and CDR2 SVGIG (reference sequence). V gave up 3 bases and J gave up 6 bases; unmatched junction bases: 4. The CDR3 contains 13 residues. The CDR3 DNA follows: TGTGCCTGGAGAGGACAGGGGGTCCCTGAAGCTTTCTTT. Translation: CAWRGQGVPEAFF.

CDR3 DNA: TGTGCCAGCAGTTACGCGACAAACCCCCACAGGGGCTACACCTTC. Translating it yields CASSYATNPHRGYTF. V gene TRBV6-5 combines with J gene TRBJ1-2; tentatively, D is TRBD1 (5 bases). Germline CDR1 MNHEY, CDR2 SVGAGI. Deletions cut 2 bases from V and 8 bases from J, with 18 bases between. This CDR3 is built from 15 residues.

This clone has a single count. The chain links TRBV2 to TRBJ2-1; D unclear. The V and J ends lost 8 bases and 7 bases respectively, with 12 bases between them. CDR3 length equals 12 residues. CDR1 is SNHLY and CDR2 is FYNNEI in the germline V gene. The CDR3 DNA reads as TGTGCCAGCGCTAGTAGTATTAATGAGCAGTTCTTC. Translating it yields CASASSINEQFF.

The chain couples TRBV19 to TRBJ1-5; no firm D call. This CDR3 spans 13 amino acids. Germline CDR1 LNHDA, CDR2 SQIVND (reference sequence). V shed 1 base and J shed 4 bases, with 5 bases lying between them. The CDR3 region has the DNA TGTGCCAGTAGTATAGTGCAGAATCAGCCCCAGCATTTT. Translating it yields CASSIVQNQPQHF.

The chain combines TRBV30 with TRBJ2-4, with D possibly matching TRBD1 (6 bases). CDR1 and CDR2 (germline): GTSNPN, SVGIG (reference sequence). Trimming shortened V by 3 bases and J by 0 bases, and 15 bases separated the two germline ends. The CDR3 has 16 residues. This chain's CDR3 is CAWRRDIALAKNIQYF. CDR3 in DNA: TGTGCCTGGAGACGGGACATTGCCCTAGCCAAAAACATTCAGTACTTC. Combining the CDR3 with reference TRBV30 and TRBJ2-4 gives the whole variable domain SQTIHQWPATLVQPVGSPLSLECTVEGTSNPNLYWYRQAAGRGLQLLFYSVGIGQISSEVPQNLSASRPQDRQFILSSKKLLLSDSGFYLCAWRRDIALAKNIQYFGAGTRLSVL.

V gene TRBV28 combines with J gene TRBJ2-7, with 8 bases aligning to TRBD2. Losses at the gene ends were 6 bases for V and 3 bases for J; bases not matched to a gene: 7. This CDR3 has 14 amino acids. Germline V CDR1 and CDR2: MDHEN, SYDVKM. The CDR3 sequence: CASSSSGQGYEQYF. The CDR3 region has the DNA TGTGCCAGCAGCTCTAGCGGGCAAGGCTACGAGCAGTACTTC. The full variable domain, its missing parts supplied by reference TRBV28 and TRBJ2-7, is DVKVTQSSRYLVKRTGEKVFLECVQDMDHENMFWYRQDPGLGLRLIYFSYDVKMKEKGDIPEGYSVSREKKERFSLILESASTNQTSMYLCASSSSGQGYEQYFGPGTRLTVT.

This CDR3 reads CSANHIGGAFF. CDR3 coding DNA: TGCAGTGCGAACCACATCGGCGGAGCTTTCTTT. The rearrangement uses TRBV20-1 and TRBJ1-1; D is unclear. CDR3 length: 11 amino acids. From germline, CDR1 is DFQATT and CDR2 SNEGSKA (reference sequence). The V end lost 6 bases, the J end lost 10 bases, and 15 bases lay between the germline ends.

This chain uses TRBV19 with TRBJ1-5; 7 nucleotides align to TRBD1. Germline V gene lookup returns CDR1 LNHDA and CDR2 SQIVND (reference sequence). This CDR3 comprises 15 residues. With V trimmed by 7 bases and J by 1 base, 7 bases remained unmatched. The CDR3 protein is CASIRQGESNQPQHF. CDR3 sequence (DNA): TGTGCCAGTATTAGACAGGGTGAAAGCAATCAGCCCCAGCATTTT.

CDR3 sequence reads: CASSDLTPDTQYF. The CDR3 region has the DNA TGTGCCAGTAGTGACCTGACACCAGATACGCAGTATTTT. The V gene is TRBV19, the J gene TRBJ2-3; no clear D. Trimming removed 5 bases from V and 4 bases from J, with 10 bases in between. The CDR3 sequence is 13 residues long. Germline V CDR1 and CDR2: LNHDA, SQIVND (reference sequence).

V gene TRBV7-2 combines with J gene TRBJ2-5, with TRBD2 identical over 8 bases. This CDR3 is built from 16 residues. With 2 bases clipped from V and 7 bases from J, the junction kept 12 bases outside the gene matches. Germline V lookup: CDR1 SGHTA, CDR2 FQGNSA. CDR3 in DNA: TGTGCCAGCAGCTTAAATGTAGGGGGACTAGAAGGGACCCAGTACTTC. It yields the protein CASSLNVGGLEGTQYF.

The V gene is TRBV15, the J gene TRBJ2-7; D perhaps matches TRBD2 (6 bases). The CDR3 runs to 13 residues. The ends were cut back, 1 base at V and 5 bases at J, with 9 bases in the middle. Germline CDR1 and CDR2: LNHNV and YYDKDF (reference sequence). The CDR3: CATSRGGEDEQYF. The DNA of the CDR3 is TGTGCCACCAGCAGAGGCGGGGAAGACGAGCAGTACTTC.

J is TRBJ2-7 and V is TRBV25-1; 8 bases fit TRBD1. J gave up 6 bases and V 3 bases, and 10 bases lay outside the gene matches. The germline V gene encodes CDR1 MGHDK and CDR2 SYGVNS. The CDR3 loop spans 15 amino acids. The CDR3 here is CASSDPGTGLREQYF. The DNA of the CDR3 is TGTGCCAGCAGTGATCCCGGGACAGGCTTACGCGAGCAGTACTTC.

V and J are TRBV2 and TRBJ2-5; possible D gene TRBD1, 6 bases. CDR1 is SNHLY, CDR2 FYNNEI, per germline. Trimming pared 7 bases from V and 5 bases from J, leaving 14 bases between. This CDR3 is 13 amino acids long. CDR3 amino acids: CASISPQGETQYF. The CDR3 coding sequence is TGTGCCAGCATCTCCCCACAGGGTGAGACCCAGTACTTC.

This clone appeared a few times. The rearrangement links TRBV2 to TRBJ1-3, with 8 bases aligning to TRBD1. The CDR3 has 17 amino acids. The J segment lost 2 bases and the V segment lost 5 bases, leaving 11 bases of the junction unmatched. The germline V gene has CDR1 SNHLY and CDR2 FYNNEI. The CDR3 bases are TGTGCCAGCAGTAACACTGGACAGGGAGCTCCTGGAAACACCATATATTTT. It encodes CASSNTGQGAPGNTIYF.

The chain carries TRBV2 and TRBJ2-1; D uncertain. The CDR3 contains 14 residues. CDR1 and CDR2 from the germline V gene are SNHLY and FYNNEI. Between the trimmed V and J ends, which lost 7 bases and 7 bases, there was a span of 17 bases. CDR3 DNA: TGTGCCAGCAAGGGCTGGCAATTGGCTAATGAGCAGTTCTTC. This codes for CASKGWQLANEQFF.

V usage is TRBV10-2 and J usage is TRBJ1-2; no definite D call. V lost 3 bases and J 0 bases, leaving 14 bases between the germline ends. Germline V CDR1 and CDR2: WSHSY, SAAADI. This CDR3 has 16 amino acids. In DNA, the CDR3 is TGCGCCAGCAGTGATTTCCGGGTCCCTACTAACTATGGCTACACCTTC. Protein: CASSDFRVPTNYGYTF.

The V and J genes are TRBV7-6 and TRBJ1-5; TRBD1 matches 7 bases. The V gene's germline CDR1 is SGHVS and CDR2 FNYEAQ. V was clipped by 4 bases and J by 3 bases; unmatched bases: 6. This CDR3 has 15 amino acids. CDR3 nucleotides: TGTGCCAGCAGCTCGGGACAGCGAATCAATCAGCCCCAGCATTTT. Amino acids: CASSSGQRINQPQHF.

The chain has TRBV2 and TRBJ1-3, with D perhaps TRBD1 (6 bases). V shed 3 bases and J shed 0 bases, with 21 bases lying between them. This CDR3 has 19 residues. Germline CDR1 reads SNHLY; CDR2 reads FYNNEI. CDR3 sequence (DNA): TGTGCCAGCAGTGATGTGGACAGTCGGGGACTGCTCTCTGGAAACACCATATATTTT. It specifies CASSDVDSRGLLSGNTIYF.

J is TRBJ2-3 and V is TRBV5-1, with TRBD2 matching over 11 bases. The CDR3 totals 14 residues. The germline gives CDR1 SGHRS, CDR2 YFSETQ. Unmatched junction bases numbered 2, after V lost 3 bases and J lost 5 bases. The CDR3 loop reads CASSSTSGGDTQYF. CDR3 bases: TGCGCCAGCAGCTCCACTAGCGGGGGAGATACGCAGTATTTT.

The V gene is TRBV5-1, the J gene TRBJ1-3, with 7 bases fitting TRBD1. V lost 3 bases and J lost 2; bases outside the gene matches: 5. Germline V lookup: CDR1 SGHRS, CDR2 YFSETQ. The CDR3 covers 15 residues. CDR3 residues: CASSSTGTAGNTIYF. The CDR3, as DNA: TGCGCCAGCAGCTCGACAGGGACTGCTGGAAACACCATATATTTT.

As DNA, the CDR3 is TGTGCCAGCAGCCCCGAAGGGGGGGGGCAAAATGAGCAGTTCTTC. This codes for CASSPEGGGQNEQFF. V usage is TRBV13 and J usage is TRBJ2-1; D may be TRBD2 (7 bases). V was pared by 5 bases and J by 7 bases, with 18 bases between. Germline-derived CDR1 and CDR2 are PRHDT and FYEKMQ (reference sequence). The CDR3 sequence is 15 residues long.

The chain uses TRBV19 and TRBJ2-2; TRBD2 is a possible D gene (5 bases). The CDR3 length is 21 residues. Per germline, CDR1 LNHDA and CDR2 SQIVND (reference sequence). The germline V and J ends were trimmed by 7 bases and 5 bases, with 35 bases remaining between them. The CDR3 is CASNPLGPGKNLFPRTGELFF. CDR3 in DNA: TGTGCCAGTAACCCCTTGGGTCCCGGGAAGAATCTTTTCCCGCGGACCGGGGAGCTGTTTTTT. Full variable domain (outside the CDR3, taken from reference TRBV19 and TRBJ2-2): DGGITQSPKYLFRKEGQNVTLSCEQNLNHDAMYWYRQDPGQGLRLIYYSQIVNDFQKGDIAEGYSVSREKKESFPLTVTSAQKNPTAFYLCASNPLGPGKNLFPRTGELFFGEGSRLTVL.

The chain carries TRBV2 and TRBJ2-2; TRBD1 might be the D (5 bases). Germline V gives CDR1 SNHLY, CDR2 FYNNEI. This CDR3 has 14 residues. Between the trimmed V and J ends, which lost 3 bases and 6 bases, there was a span of 11 bases. The CDR3 region has the DNA TGTGCCAGCAGTGATAGAGCCAGGGCCGGGGAGCTGTTTTTT. Translated, it gives CASSDRARAGELFF.

This rearrangement joins TRBV6-4 to TRBJ1-6; no clear D gene. Germline-derived CDR1 and CDR2 are MRHNA and SNTAGT. V lost 0 bases, J lost 12 bases, and 0 bases lay in between. The CDR3 loop spans 10 amino acids. The CDR3 DNA sequence: TGTGCCAGCAGTGACTCACCCCTCCACTTT. It yields the protein CASSDSPLHF.

This clone was seen just once. CDR3 coding DNA: TGTGCCAGTAGTATCGGGGGGGTGGAAACTGAAGCTTTCTTT. This codes for CASSIGGVETEAFF. The chain carries TRBV19 and TRBJ1-1; D might be TRBD1 (5 bases). Looked up from germline, CDR1 is LNHDA and CDR2 is SQIVND (reference sequence). The CDR3 consists of 14 residues. V gave up 3 bases and J gave up 5 bases, with 13 bases separating them.

V gene TRBV19 combines with J gene TRBJ2-7; the D gene is possibly TRBD2 (6 bases). There are 15 residues in the CDR3. Germline CDR1 LNHDA, CDR2 SQIVND (reference sequence). Trimming cost V 6 bases and J 3 bases, with 18 bases left between them. The CDR3, as DNA: TGTGCCAGTAGCCTACAACCGGGACTTGACTACGAGCAGTACTTC. Translation gives CASSLQPGLDYEQYF.

This chain connects TRBV11-2 to TRBJ1-2; TRBD1 might be the D (6 bases). The CDR3 is 19 residues long. Germline V lookup: CDR1 SGHAT, CDR2 FQNNGV. V was pared by 2 bases and J by 2 bases, with 24 bases between. CDR3 sequence: CASSLSYRDGSLLNYGYTF. As DNA, the CDR3 is TGTGCCAGCAGCTTAAGCTACAGGGACGGGTCTCTCCTGAACTATGGCTACACCTTC.

V usage is TRBV7-2 and J usage is TRBJ1-2; 7 positions agree with TRBD1. J lost 5 bases, V lost 5 bases, and 20 bases had no gene match. The CDR3 runs 18 residues. Germline assignment: CDR1 SGHTA and CDR2 FQGNSA. The CDR3 bases are TGTGCCAGCAGCCACGCCCTGCCCACTGGACAGGCGAGATATGGCTACACCTTC. The encoded protein is CASSHALPTGQARYGYTF. Looking up the rest from reference TRBV7-2 and TRBJ1-2 gives the full variable domain: GAGVSQSPSNKVTEKGKDVELRCDPISGHTALYWYRQSLGQGLEFLIYFQGNSAPDKSGLPSDRFSAERTGGSVSTLTIQRTQQEDSAVYLCASSHALPTGQARYGYTFGSGTRLTVV.